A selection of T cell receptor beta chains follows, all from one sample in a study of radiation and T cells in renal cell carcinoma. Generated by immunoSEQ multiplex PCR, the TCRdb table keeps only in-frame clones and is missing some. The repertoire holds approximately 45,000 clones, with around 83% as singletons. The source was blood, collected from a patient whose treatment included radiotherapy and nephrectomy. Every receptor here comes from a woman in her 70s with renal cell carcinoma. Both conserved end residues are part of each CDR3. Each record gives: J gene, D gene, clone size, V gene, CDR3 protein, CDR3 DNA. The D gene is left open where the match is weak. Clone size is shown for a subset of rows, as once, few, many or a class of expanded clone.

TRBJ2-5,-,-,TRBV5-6,CASSWGQGETQYF,TGTGCCAGCAGCTGGGGGCAGGGGGAGACCCAGTACTTC
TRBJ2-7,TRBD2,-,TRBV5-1,CASSSRLAGGYYEQYF,TGCGCCAGCAGCTCCCGACTAGCGGGGGGCTATTACGAGCAGTACTTC
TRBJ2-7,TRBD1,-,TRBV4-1,CASSPLPDRGYEQYF,TGCGCCAGCAGCCCACTTCCGGACAGGGGTTACGAGCAGTACTTC
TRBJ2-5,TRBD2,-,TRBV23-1,CASSQPPSTGGETQYF,TGCGCCAGCAGTCAACCCCCCTCGACGGGGGGAGAGACCCAGTACTTC
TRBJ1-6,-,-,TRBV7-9,CASSLALGGNSPLHF,TGTGCCAGCAGCTTAGCGTTAGGGGGGAATTCACCCCTCCACTTT
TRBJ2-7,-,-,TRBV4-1,CASSQNTGKSPYF,TGCGCCAGCAGCCAGAATACAGGGAAGTCGCCGTACTTC
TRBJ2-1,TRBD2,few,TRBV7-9,CASRPSGGGDSYNEQFF,TGTGCCAGCAGGCCCTCTGGCGGGGGGGACTCCTACAATGAGCAGTTCTTC
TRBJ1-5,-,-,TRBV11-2,CASSFPFLGTQSNQPQHF,TGTGCCAGCAGCTTTCCCTTTCTCGGGACACAAAGCAATCAGCCCCAGCATTTT
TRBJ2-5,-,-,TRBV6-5,CASSYSGETQYF,TGTGCCAGCAGTTACTCGGGAGAGACCCAGTACTTC
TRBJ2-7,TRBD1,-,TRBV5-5,CASSSGQGREQYF,TGTGCCAGCAGCTCAGGACAGGGTCGGGAGCAGTACTTC
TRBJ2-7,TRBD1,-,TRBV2,CASTDRVTYEQYF,TGTGCCAGCACGGACAGGGTAACCTACGAGCAGTACTTC
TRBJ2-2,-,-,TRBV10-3,CAISAGIGAGELFF,TGTGCCATCAGTGCCGGGATCGGGGCCGGGGAGCTGTTTTTT
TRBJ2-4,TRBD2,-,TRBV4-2,CASSQDRVELAGGGNIQYF,TGTGCCAGCAGCCAAGATAGAGTGGAACTAGCGGGAGGGGGAAACATTCAGTACTTC
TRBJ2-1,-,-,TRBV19,CARLDSPYNEQFF,TGTGCCAGATTAGACAGCCCTTACAATGAGCAGTTCTTC
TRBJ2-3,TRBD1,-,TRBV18,CASSPGTGQSVGNQYF,TGTGCCAGCTCACCAGGAACGGGACAGAGTGTGGGGAACCAGTATTTT
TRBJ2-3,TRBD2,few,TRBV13,CASSPRGGGTDTQYF,TGTGCCAGCAGCCCACGGGGGGGAGGCACAGATACGCAGTATTTT
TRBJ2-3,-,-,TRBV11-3,CASSPQAGSTQYF,TGTGCCAGCAGCCCCCAGGCGGGTAGTACGCAGTATTTT
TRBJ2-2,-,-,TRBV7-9,CASRNGGSGGELFF,TGTGCCAGCAGGAACGGGGGTTCGGGCGGGGAGCTGTTTTTT
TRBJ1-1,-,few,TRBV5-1,CASSSELTEAFF,TGCGCCAGCAGCTCAGAGCTGACTGAAGCTTTCTTT
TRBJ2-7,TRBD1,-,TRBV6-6,CASSSGQGAYEQYF,TGTGCCAGCAGTTCGGGACAGGGGGCATACGAGCAGTACTTC
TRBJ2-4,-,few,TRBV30,CAWSVQSDSTRYF,TGTGCCTGGAGTGTACAGAGTGACAGCACTAGGTACTTC
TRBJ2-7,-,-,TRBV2,CASSEWGRAYEQYF,TGTGCCAGCAGTGAATGGGGCAGGGCTTACGAGCAGTACTTC
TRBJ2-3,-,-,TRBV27,CASSYRFSTDTQYF,TGTGCCAGCAGTTATCGATTTAGCACAGATACGCAGTATTTT
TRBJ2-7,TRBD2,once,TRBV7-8,CASSTSGTSWYEQYF,TGTGCCAGCAGCACATCCGGGACTAGTTGGTACGAGCAGTACTTC
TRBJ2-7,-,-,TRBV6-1,CASSEGGAYEQYF,TGTGCCAGCAGTGAGGGCGGAGCCTACGAGCAGTACTTC
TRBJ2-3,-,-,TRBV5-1,CASSLIVGLGTDTQYF,TGCGCCAGCAGCTTGATCGTCGGCTTAGGCACAGATACGCAGTATTTT
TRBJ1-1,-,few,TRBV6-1,CASSYPGNTEAFF,TGTGCCAGCAGTTATCCAGGGAACACTGAAGCTTTCTTT
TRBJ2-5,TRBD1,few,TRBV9,CASSPGTGGLQETQYF,TGTGCCAGCAGCCCAGGGACAGGGGGTCTCCAAGAGACCCAGTACTTC
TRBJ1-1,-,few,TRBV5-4,CASSLADGEAFF,TGTGCCAGCAGCTTGGCCGACGGTGAAGCTTTCTTT
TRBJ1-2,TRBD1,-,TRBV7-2,CASSPGTGGTYGYTF,TGTGCCAGCAGCCCCGGGACAGGGGGCACCTATGGCTACACCTTC
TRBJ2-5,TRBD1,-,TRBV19,CATNRQGSETQYF,TGTGCCACCAACCGACAGGGTAGCGAGACCCAGTACTTC
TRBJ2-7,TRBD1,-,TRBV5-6,CASSFQGAYEQYF,TGTGCCAGCAGCTTCCAGGGGGCCTACGAGCAGTACTTC
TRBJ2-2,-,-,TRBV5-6,CASSTGTYGELFF,TGTGCCAGCAGCACTGGGACATACGGGGAGCTGTTTTTT
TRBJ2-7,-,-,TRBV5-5,CASSLRPATYEQYF,TGTGCCAGCAGCTTACGACCGGCGACCTACGAGCAGTACTTC
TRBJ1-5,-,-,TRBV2,CASSERQFNQPQHF,TGTGCCAGCAGTGAGCGGCAGTTTAATCAGCCCCAGCATTTT
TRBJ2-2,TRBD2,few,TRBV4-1,CASSPLRQRGGQDGELFF,TGCGCCAGCAGCCCCCTGCGACAGCGGGGGGGCCAGGACGGGGAGCTGTTTTTT
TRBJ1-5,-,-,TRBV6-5,CASSYRGVGAQPQHF,TGTGCCAGCAGTTACAGGGGGGTGGGGGCTCAGCCCCAGCATTTT
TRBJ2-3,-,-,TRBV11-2,CASSLEQADTQYF,TGTGCCAGCAGCTTAGAACAAGCAGATACGCAGTATTTT
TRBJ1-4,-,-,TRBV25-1,CASSEWGANEKLFF,TGTGCCAGCAGTGAATGGGGGGCTAATGAAAAACTGTTTTTT
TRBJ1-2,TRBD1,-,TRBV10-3,CATWTGDGYGYTF,TGTGCCACCTGGACAGGGGACGGCTATGGCTACACCTTC